This TCR beta chain was profiled in a study of T cell changes during pregnancy in multiple sclerosis. Clones were read by immunoSEQ multiplex PCR, and TCRdb kept only the in-frame ones, dropping some. Here the sample spans roughly 75,000 clones, around 94% being singletons. Trimming cost V 2 bases and J 1 base, with 21 bases left between them. Per germline, CDR1 SGDLS and CDR2 YYNGEE. This CDR3 comprises 18 residues. The chain couples TRBV9 to TRBJ1-1; perhaps TRBD1 as D (6 bases). The TCR was taken from a female donor in good health, enrolled as a control in a pregnancy study. The source material was peripheral blood, sampled in the third trimester of pregnancy. The CDR3 loop reads CASSVRALTGTPNTEAFF. DNA of the CDR3: TGTGCCAGCAGCGTTCGAGCGTTAACCGGGACACCGAACACTGAAGCTTTCTTT.